The clone carrying this TCR beta chain was counted at least ten times. The antigen is unknown. This sample was included in a study of T cell repertoires in cytomegalovirus infection. Study in general: The public TCR beta signatures pointed to both CMV infection and matching HLA type.

TCRdb redid the calling of the reads with MiXCR, one entry per CDR3 protein. The profile covers approximately 500,000 distinct CDR3 sequences, with approximately 10% appearing a single time and approximately 10% taken by the ten largest. Study outcomes and limitations: The study found HLA-C-restricted CMV-specific TCR beta clonotypes dominating the ex vivo response. Carriage of CMV together with the relevant HLA was identifiable through cumulative public TCR beta family frequency.

Input material: PBMCs. This TCR came from a human donor in good health (CMV status not recorded). Some clones in this sample may be carry-over from other donors' samples.

In nucleotides, the CDR3 is TGTGCCAGCAGAGAGAGCCTGGGCGAGCAGTTCTTC. Encoded protein: CASRESLGEQFF. V is TRBV7-9 and J is TRBJ2-1; D is uncertain. The CDR3 is 12 amino acids. CDR1 is SEHNR and CDR2 is FQNEAQ in the germline V gene (reference sequence). The ends were cut back, 6 bases at V and 10 bases at J, with 13 bases in the middle. Looking up the rest from reference TRBV7-9 and TRBJ2-1 gives the full variable domain: DTGVSQNPRHKITKRGQNVTFRCDPISEHNRLYWYRQTLGQGPEFLTYFQNEAQLEKSRLLSDRFSAERPKGSFSTLEIQRTEQGDSAMYLCASRESLGEQFFGPGTRLTVL.